This passage covers 26 T cell receptor beta chains from one sample sequenced in a study of blood T cell repertoires in COVID-19. Data came from immunoSEQ multiplex PCR; TCRdb stores just in-frame clones and leaves some out. The table includes hundreds of thousands of clones, 85% to 90% detected once. Sequencing input: peripheral blood. These receptors all come from a woman in her forties or fifties with acute or convalescent COVID-19.

The chain combines TRBV14 with TRBJ1-1; D remains ambiguous. Trimming removed 0 bases from V and 5 bases from J, with 7 bases in between. Germline loops: CDR1 SGHDN, CDR2 FVKESK. The CDR3 sequence is 13 residues long. In DNA form, the CDR3 reads TGTGCCAGCAGCCAAGATGCGGGGACTGAAGCTTTCTTT. It specifies CASSQDAGTEAFF.

The V call is TRBV19, the J call TRBJ1-4; TRBD1 might be the D (6 bases). Germline V gene data show CDR1 as LNHDA and CDR2 as SQIVND (reference sequence). V lost 7 bases to trimming and J lost 6 bases, with 18 bases between them. The CDR3 runs to 15 residues. CDR3 DNA: TGTGCCAGTAACGAATCAGGGGATCTTTATGAAAAACTGTTTTTT. Residues: CASNESGDLYEKLFF.

The chain recombines TRBV6-5 with TRBJ1-4, with a possible D match to TRBD1 (6 bases). The germline gives CDR1 MNHEY, CDR2 SVGAGI. The CDR3 loop spans 15 amino acids. Trimming pared 7 bases from V and 7 bases from J, leaving 19 bases between. The CDR3 region has the DNA TGTGCCAGCAATCAAGGAGGGGGAGGGGGTGAAAAACTGTTTTTT. Its protein product is CASNQGGGGGEKLFF.

The chain is built from TRBV2 and TRBJ2-2, with 13 nucleotides matching TRBD2. The CDR3 spans 16 residues. In germline, CDR1 is SNHLY, CDR2 FYNNEI. After removal of 7 bases from V and 2 bases from J, the junction contained 4 bases not matched to a gene. The CDR3 is CASTGTSGENTGELFF. The CDR3 DNA sequence: TGTGCCAGCACAGGGACTAGCGGGGAAAACACCGGGGAGCTGTTTTTT.

The chain uses TRBV19 and TRBJ1-6, with no clear D. The CDR3 has 12 amino acids. CDR1 and CDR2 from the germline V gene are LNHDA and SQIVND (reference sequence). V lost 5 bases and J 13 bases, leaving 12 bases between the germline ends. The CDR3 DNA reads TGTGCCAGTAGTGTACCGATGGGCCCCCTCCACTTT. It translates to CASSVPMGPLHF.

This clone was seen a few times. This chain connects TRBV19 to TRBJ1-1, with a tentative D call TRBD1 (5 bases). V dropped 3 bases and J dropped 4 bases, with 12 bases sitting between them. Germline CDR1 is LNHDA and CDR2 is SQIVND (reference sequence). This CDR3 has 14 amino acids. The CDR3 is CASSMVGAATEAFF. The CDR3 DNA follows: TGTGCCAGTAGTATGGTTGGGGCTGCCACTGAAGCTTTCTTT. Supplemented by reference TRBV19 and TRBJ1-1, the full variable domain reads DGGITQSPKYLFRKEGQNVTLSCEQNLNHDAMYWYRQDPGQGLRLIYYSQIVNDFQKGDIAEGYSVSREKKESFPLTVTSAQKNPTAFYLCASSMVGAATEAFFGQGTRLTVV.

The table lists this clone with a count of one. V usage is TRBV27 and J usage is TRBJ1-4, with unresolved D. Germline assignment: CDR1 MNHEY and CDR2 SMNVEV (reference sequence). The CDR3 has 14 amino acids. Trimming cost V 5 bases and J 3 bases, with 10 bases left between them. CDR3 sequence reads: CASSPQRPNEKLFF. The CDR3 DNA reads TGTGCCAGCAGTCCTCAGAGGCCTAATGAAAAACTGTTTTTT.

The V gene is TRBV6-5, the J gene TRBJ2-5, with a weak D call TRBD2 (5 bases). Germline loops: CDR1 MNHEY, CDR2 SVGAGI. The V end was cut by 2 bases, the J end by 1 base, with 11 bases between. This CDR3 is built from 15 residues. In nucleotides, the CDR3 is TGTGCCAGCAGTTACAACGGCGGGCGCCAAGAGACCCAGTACTTC. Translating it yields CASSYNGGRQETQYF.

This clone has just one count. Written as DNA, the CDR3 is TGTGCCAGCAGCTTGACCCGCTGGAGGACTGAAGCTTTCTTT. Protein: CASSLTRWRTEAFF. The chain employs TRBV7-2 and TRBJ1-1; D ambiguous. The CDR3 is 14 amino acids. The V end was cut by 3 bases, the J end by 5 bases, with 13 bases between. Germline-derived CDR1 and CDR2 are SGHTA and FQGNSA.

The chain links TRBV9 to TRBJ2-3; a weak D match, TRBD2 (5 bases). With 0 bases removed from V and 5 bases from J, the gap between germline ends came to 10 bases. Looked up from germline, CDR1 is SGDLS and CDR2 is YYNGEE. The CDR3 runs 14 residues. The CDR3 nucleotides are TGTGCCAGCAGCGTAGCTAGAGGAGGAGATACGCAGTATTTT. It codes for CASSVARGGDTQYF.

The gene calls are TRBV5-6 and TRBJ1-1; 12 bases fit TRBD1. V lost 3 bases to trimming and J lost 6 bases; unmatched junction nucleotides: 6. The CDR3 sequence is 15 residues long. Germline values: CDR1 SGHDT, CDR2 YYEEEE. CDR3 region: CASSWGTGGDSEAFF. DNA of the CDR3: TGTGCCAGCAGCTGGGGGACAGGGGGCGATTCTGAAGCTTTCTTT.

The rearrangement links TRBV5-4 to TRBJ2-1, with D hard to call. Per germline, CDR1 SGHNT and CDR2 YYREEE (reference sequence). Deletions cut 7 bases from V and 0 bases from J, with 11 bases between. The CDR3 is 14 amino acids. The CDR3 DNA sequence: TGTGCCAGCGGCGAGAGGAGCTCCTACAATGAGCAGTTCTTC. Amino acids: CASGERSSYNEQFF.

The gene calls are TRBV7-2 and TRBJ2-7, with D maybe TRBD2 (7 bases). Germline lookup yields CDR1 SGHTA and CDR2 FQGNSA. The CDR3 runs to 15 residues. Trimming took 2 bases from V and 6 from J, leaving 17 bases between them. The CDR3 loop is CASSLTGGTQSEQYF. In DNA form, the CDR3 reads TGTGCCAGCAGCTTAACGGGGGGCACTCAATCCGAGCAGTACTTC.

J is TRBJ2-7 and V is TRBV10-1, with D possibly TRBD2 on 5 matching bases. V was cut by 0 bases and J by 3 bases, with 6 bases left in between. The germline CDR1 and CDR2 sequences are WNHNN and SYGVQD (reference sequence). The CDR3 has 13 residues. The CDR3 coding sequence is TGCGCCAGCAGTGAGTCAGGACTCTACGAGCAGTACTTC. The encoded protein is CASSESGLYEQYF.

Comments on this clone: Other DNA variants within this sample encode the same CDR3. The rearrangement uses TRBV5-1 and TRBJ2-5; TRBD1 aligns across 7 bases. The V gene's germline CDR1 is SGHRS and CDR2 YFSETQ. The J segment lost 5 bases and the V segment lost 1 base, leaving 5 bases of the junction unmatched. The CDR3 sequence is 14 residues long. The chain's CDR3 is CASSLWTGAETQYF. CDR3 DNA: TGCGCCAGCAGCTTGTGGACAGGAGCGGAGACCCAGTACTTC.

The gene calls are TRBV7-8 and TRBJ2-7; D is ambiguous. Germline V CDR1 and CDR2: SGHVS, FQNEAQ. The CDR3 spans 12 residues. Trimming removed 8 bases at V and 6 bases at J, with 14 bases between. This CDR3 is CASRLQLGEQYF. The CDR3 DNA follows: TGTGCCAGCCGACTTCAGTTAGGCGAGCAGTACTTC.

CDR3 loop: CASSLFGNTEAFF. The CDR3 region has the DNA TGTGCCAGCAGTTTGTTCGGTAACACTGAAGCTTTCTTT. V usage is TRBV12-3 or TRBV12-4 and J usage is TRBJ1-1; D gene unclear. Trimming cost V 3 bases and J 2 bases, with 7 bases left between them. There are 13 residues in the CDR3.

This chain uses TRBV30 with TRBJ2-1; D is perhaps TRBD1 (6 bases). With 4 bases removed from V and 1 base from J, the gap between germline ends came to 14 bases. Germline V lookup: CDR1 GTSNPN, CDR2 SVGIG (reference sequence). There are 15 residues in the CDR3. CDR3 region: CAWNLQGGSYNEQFF. For the CDR3, the DNA is TGTGCCTGGAACCTACAGGGCGGATCCTACAATGAGCAGTTCTTC.

The chain joins TRBV19 to TRBJ2-1; TRBD1 matches 11 bases. The CDR3 is 20 residues long. From germline, CDR1 is LNHDA and CDR2 SQIVND (reference sequence). The J segment lost 2 bases and the V segment lost 0 bases, leaving 12 bases of the junction unmatched. CDR3 sequence (DNA): TGTGCCAGTAGTATAGATATTCCCCTATCGGACAGGGGGCCCTACAATGAGCAGTTCTTC. Amino acid sequence: CASSIDIPLSDRGPYNEQFF. Full variable domain (missing parts from reference TRBV19 and TRBJ2-1): DGGITQSPKYLFRKEGQNVTLSCEQNLNHDAMYWYRQDPGQGLRLIYYSQIVNDFQKGDIAEGYSVSREKKESFPLTVTSAQKNPTAFYLCASSIDIPLSDRGPYNEQFFGPGTRLTVL.

Here the CDR3 DNA reads TGTGCCAGCAGGTCTAGCGGGGACCAAGAGACCCAGTACTTC. This encodes CASRSSGDQETQYF. The chain uses TRBV27 and TRBJ2-5, with 9 bases identical to TRBD2. The CDR3 runs 14 residues. Losses at the gene ends were 6 bases for V and 0 bases for J; bases not matched to a gene: 2. The germline V gene has CDR1 MNHEY and CDR2 SMNVEV (reference sequence).

This clone was recorded a few times. V is TRBV10-3 and J is TRBJ1-5, with TRBD1 matching 10 bases. This CDR3 has 14 amino acids. The germline gives CDR1 ENHRY, CDR2 SYGVKD. The J segment lost 7 bases and the V segment lost 4 bases, leaving 4 bases of the junction unmatched. The CDR3 sequence is CAISAETGGQPQHF. CDR3 bases: TGTGCCATCAGTGCCGAGACAGGGGGCCAGCCCCAGCATTTT.

The J gene is TRBJ2-1, the V gene TRBV5-1, with 7 bases that match TRBD2. The V segment lost 6 bases and the J segment 8 bases; nucleotides outside the gene matches: 5. CDR1 and CDR2 (germline): SGHRS, YFSETQ. The CDR3 has 12 residues. The chain's CDR3 is CASMGGWDEQFF. The CDR3 coding sequence is TGCGCCAGCATGGGAGGGTGGGATGAGCAGTTCTTC.

The chain couples TRBV5-6 to TRBJ1-6, with 9 bases aligning to TRBD1. The trim removed 4 bases at V and 11 bases at J, leaving 7 bases unmatched. CDR1 SGHDT and CDR2 YYEEEE come from the germline V gene. This CDR3 is 14 amino acids long. CDR3 residues: CASSTGQGTTPLHF. CDR3 sequence (DNA): TGTGCCAGCAGCACGGGACAGGGAACAACACCCCTCCACTTT.

This chain links TRBV5-1 with TRBJ2-7, with TRBD2 matching over 8 bases. Unmatched junction bases numbered 4, after V lost 0 bases and J lost 2 bases. The CDR3 sequence is 15 residues long. Germline V gene data show CDR1 as SGHRS and CDR2 as YFSETQ. The CDR3 sequence is CASSLDPAGAYEQYF. The CDR3 bases are TGCGCCAGCAGCTTGGATCCAGCGGGAGCCTACGAGCAGTACTTC.

V gene TRBV7-8 combines with J gene TRBJ2-2; 9 bases are shared with TRBD1. This CDR3 has 15 amino acids. Germline CDR1 is SGHVS and CDR2 is FQNEAQ. The V segment lost 5 bases and the J segment 4 bases; nucleotides outside the gene matches: 5. CDR3 DNA sequence: TGTGCCAGCAGCGTGGGACAGGGTGGCACCGGGGAGCTGTTTTTT. Protein sequence: CASSVGQGGTGELFF.

V is TRBV4-3 and J is TRBJ1-2; maybe TRBD1 (5 bases). The V gene's germline CDR1 is LGHNA and CDR2 YSLEER. The CDR3 length is 16 residues. Trimming cost V 1 base and J 5 bases, with 17 bases left between them. DNA of the CDR3: TGCGCCAGCAGCCAAGGGCAGAACAGGCCCTATTATGGCTACACCTTC. It translates to CASSQGQNRPYYGYTF.